The T cell receptor beta chain under discussion was sequenced for a study of shared clonotypes between healthy human individuals. Study conclusions and caveats: Relative to clonotypes present in all four donors, those not shared had lower generation probabilities.

Between the trimmed V and J ends, which lost 2 bases and 3 bases, there was a span of 7 bases. Germline CDR1 is SGHTA and CDR2 is FQGNSA. The CDR3 is 13 residues long. Notes on this clone: Its antigen is not identified. Other DNA sequences within the sample encode an identical CDR3.

The table came from immunoSEQ multiplex PCR; TCRdb's copy has only in-frame clones and leaves some out. Seen here are approximately 980,000 clones, around 80% observed once, and the top ten hold around 1.5%. Donors included only healthy HIV-negative adults lacking recent acute infections or vaccinations. Only Caucasian adults living in Nashville, Tennessee made up the donor group. Source material: memory CD4+ T cells sorted from blood. Subset specified: CD45RA-negative fraction. This TCR came from a man aged 18 to 29 in good health. The V and J genes are TRBV7-2 and TRBJ1-1; D remains ambiguous. The CDR3 protein is CASSLSRDTEAFF. CDR3 sequence (DNA): TGTGCCAGCAGCTTATCCCGGGACACTGAAGCTTTCTTT.